A single sample is the source of the 19 T cell receptor beta chains below, sequenced in a study of cytomegalovirus exposure and HLA in healthy donors. PCR employed 60 Vbeta and 13 Jbeta primers. The repertoire was sequenced with immunoSEQ multiplex PCR; TCRdb's copy has only in-frame clones and lacks some. The sample holds 95,000 to 120,000 clones, roughly 70% seen once. Sequenced: PBMCs. These receptors all come from a man in his late teens or twenties in good health and CMV-seropositive.

This chain connects TRBV5-1 to TRBJ1-1; 7 bases agree with TRBD1. V trimming: 1 base; J trimming: 0 bases; junction bases outside the gene matches: 3. Germline V gives CDR1 SGHRS, CDR2 YFSETQ. CDR3 length: 15 amino acids. CDR3 residues: CASSLHGQVNTEAFF. DNA of the CDR3: TGCGCCAGCAGCTTGCACGGACAGGTGAACACTGAAGCTTTCTTT.

The V call is TRBV13, the J call TRBJ2-1; 10 bases fit TRBD1. CDR1 and CDR2 (germline): PRHDT, FYEKMQ (reference sequence). J lost 9 bases, V lost 4 bases, and 3 bases had no gene match. The CDR3 spans 13 residues. This chain's CDR3 is CASSYGTGAEQFF. CDR3 in DNA: TGTGCCAGCAGCTACGGGACAGGGGCTGAGCAGTTCTTC.

This clone came up a few times. The V gene is TRBV2, the J gene TRBJ1-3; possibly TRBD1 for D (5 bases). Per the germline V gene, CDR1 is SNHLY and CDR2 is FYNNEI. V was trimmed by 6 bases and J by 4 bases, leaving 13 bases between them. The CDR3 is 14 residues long. CDR3 coding DNA: TGTGCCAGCAGCTTCCAGGGTGCGGGAAACACCATATATTTT. This sequence encodes CASSFQGAGNTIYF.

The chain joins TRBV6-4 to TRBJ2-3; 7 nucleotides align to TRBD2. The V and J ends lost 0 bases and 2 bases, in that order; junction bases with no gene match: 11. The CDR3 runs 18 residues. From germline, CDR1 is MRHNA and CDR2 SNTAGT. The CDR3 here is CASSDSGPGSGFTDTQYF. DNA for the CDR3: TGTGCCAGCAGTGACTCTGGTCCCGGTAGCGGGTTCACAGATACGCAGTATTTT.

The rearrangement uses TRBV5-1 and TRBJ1-1, with D uncertain. The CDR3 totals 13 residues. Germline-derived CDR1 and CDR2 are SGHRS and YFSETQ. V lost 1 base, J lost 1 base, and 5 bases lay in between. The DNA of the CDR3 is TGCGCCAGCAGCTTGCGCGGGAACACTGAAGCTTTCTTT. It encodes CASSLRGNTEAFF.

The chain combines TRBV2 with TRBJ2-5; no definite D call. The V gene's germline CDR1 is SNHLY and CDR2 FYNNEI. Trimming shortened V by 6 bases and J by 5 bases, and 16 bases separated the two germline ends. The CDR3 is 14 residues long. CDR3 sequence reads: CASRSTLAVETQYF. The CDR3 DNA reads TGTGCCAGCAGATCGACTCTTGCCGTGGAGACCCAGTACTTC. The whole variable domain, remainder taken from reference TRBV2 and TRBJ2-5, is EPEVTQTPSHQVTQMGQEVILRCVPISNHLYFYWYRQILGQKVEFLVSFYNNEISEKSEIFDDQFSVERPDGSNFTLKIRSTKLEDSAMYFCASRSTLAVETQYFGPGTRLLVL.

The V and J genes are TRBV6-4 and TRBJ1-6, with D possibly TRBD1 on 6 matching bases. Trimming took off 6 bases at V and 5 bases at J, with 14 bases between the two ends. Germline V gene data show CDR1 as MRHNA and CDR2 as SNTAGT. The CDR3 runs 15 residues. CDR3 DNA: TGTGCCAGCAGGGCCCAGGACAGAGATAATTCACCCCTCCACTTT. Translated: CASRAQDRDNSPLHF.

DNA for the CDR3: TGCAGCGTTGTAACGACAGCCCTCACCTACGAGCAGTACTTC. Its protein is CSVVTTALTYEQYF. V usage is TRBV29-1 and J usage is TRBJ2-7; the D gene is possibly TRBD1 (5 bases). Germline V gene sequence: CDR1 SQVTM, CDR2 ANQGSEA. Trimming stripped 4 bases from V and 2 bases from J, with 15 bases between. The CDR3 is 14 amino acids.

This clone appeared a few times. Written as DNA, the CDR3 is TGCGCCAGCAGCCAAGCGAACAGGGGAGAGACTGAAGCTTTCTTT. Residues: CASSQANRGETEAFF. The chain couples TRBV4-1 to TRBJ1-1; 7 bases line up with TRBD1. Germline lookup yields CDR1 MGHRA and CDR2 YSYEKL. The CDR3 sequence is 15 residues long. After removal of 1 base from V and 5 bases from J, the junction contained 7 bases not matched to a gene.

J is TRBJ2-1 and V is TRBV15; no reliable D call. The V end was cut by 3 bases, the J end by 3 bases, with 6 bases between. Germline V gene data show CDR1 as LNHNV and CDR2 as YYDKDF (reference sequence). The CDR3 is 13 residues long. The CDR3 protein is CATSRTGYNEQFF. The CDR3, as DNA: TGTGCCACCAGCAGGACTGGCTACAATGAGCAGTTCTTC.

V and J are TRBV5-5 and TRBJ2-7, with TRBD1 identical over 9 bases. Looked up from germline, CDR1 is SGHKS and CDR2 is YYEKEE (reference sequence). CDR3 length equals 15 residues. Germline trimming cut 4 bases from V and 2 bases from J; bases unmatched to any gene: 7. CDR3 coding DNA: TGTGCCAGCAGCAGACGGGACAGGGAAGCCTACGAGCAGTACTTC. This translates into CASSRRDREAYEQYF.

This sequence joins TRBV15 and TRBJ1-1; perhaps TRBD1 as D (6 bases). Germline V gene sequence: CDR1 LNHNV, CDR2 YYDKDF (reference sequence). The CDR3 totals 12 residues. V lost 3 bases and J 8 bases, leaving 10 bases between the germline ends. In DNA, the CDR3 is TGTGCCACCAGCAGGGGGGCCGGGGAAGCTTTCTTT. Translated, it gives CATSRGAGEAFF.

This rearrangement joins TRBV7-2 to TRBJ1-6; D gene ambiguous. The germline V gene encodes CDR1 SGHTA and CDR2 FQGNSA. The CDR3 has 14 residues. The germline V and J ends were trimmed by 5 bases and 7 bases, with 12 bases remaining between them. The CDR3 is CASSPQAGNSPLHF. The CDR3 DNA is TGTGCCAGCAGCCCCCAGGCGGGGAATTCACCCCTCCACTTT.

This chain joins TRBV7-9 and TRBJ1-4; TRBD1 aligns across 9 bases. The V gene end was trimmed by 4 bases and the J gene end by 5 bases; junction bases not matched to a gene: 14. CDR1 and CDR2 from the germline V gene are SEHNR and FQNEAQ (reference sequence). The CDR3 is 18 residues long. CDR3 DNA sequence: TGTGCCAGCAGCTCTGGACAGGGGAAGACTCTGGCGAATGAAAAACTGTTTTTT. It yields the protein CASSSGQGKTLANEKLFF.

The J gene is TRBJ2-7, the V gene TRBV21-1; the table names TRBD2, a call not compared with the DNA. TRBV21-1 is classified as a pseudogene. The CDR3 has 15 residues. The CDR3 bases are TGTGCCAGCAGCAGACCGACTAACGCGGTTTACGAGCAGTACGTC. This codes for CASSRPTNAVYEQYV.

A single count supports this clone. The gene calls are TRBV6-6 and TRBJ2-5; a weak D match, TRBD2 (6 bases). Trimming shortened V by 0 bases and J by 5 bases, and 10 bases separated the two germline ends. CDR1 and CDR2 from the germline V gene are MNHNY and SVGAGI (reference sequence). This CDR3 comprises 14 residues. CDR3 sequence (DNA): TGTGCCAGCAGTTACTCAGGAGGGCGGGAGACCCAGTACTTC. This encodes CASSYSGGRETQYF.

This chain links TRBV28 with TRBJ1-4; no definite D call. Per germline, CDR1 MDHEN and CDR2 SYDVKM. Trimming left V 3 bases short and J 6 bases short, with 8 bases between. The CDR3 runs to 13 residues. CDR3 nucleotide sequence: TGTGCCAGCAGTTTTGGGCCCCATGAAAAACTGTTTTTT. It encodes CASSFGPHEKLFF.

The chain carries TRBV10-2 and TRBJ2-7; 10 bases line up with TRBD2. Germline V CDR1 and CDR2: WSHSY, SAAADI. J was trimmed by 4 bases and V by 4 bases; bases with no gene match: 4. The CDR3 is 14 amino acids. The CDR3, as DNA: TGCGCCAGCAGTGCTAGCGGGGGTTTGTACGAGCAGTACTTC. Translation gives CASSASGGLYEQYF.

This clone has more than one count but fewer than ten. This chain joins TRBV28 and TRBJ1-1; D may be TRBD1 (5 bases). Trimming left V 7 bases short and J 4 bases short, with 10 bases between. The CDR3 is 12 amino acids. The germline V gene encodes CDR1 MDHEN and CDR2 SYDVKM. The CDR3 DNA sequence: TGTGCCAGCAAGGAGGGGAGCACTGAAGCTTTCTTT. Its translation is CASKEGSTEAFF.